Listed below are T cell receptor beta chains from one sample, sequenced in a study of molecular identifiers for immune sequencing clone quantification. Each CDR3 protein gets one entry after TCRdb re-called the PCR reads with MiXCR. The table has just under 650,000 distinct CDR3 sequences, 20% seen once. Source material: naive CD8+ T cells from blood, with Jurkat cell RNA spiked in. Receptor source: a human donor in good health. Some libraries in this study had Jurkat cell RNA spiked in. Each CDR3 is given with its conserved first and last residue. A D gene is named only where the DNA matches it firmly. Not all rows give a size; the values are once, few, many and, for expanded clones, a class.

CDR3 DNA: TGTGCCAGCAGTTTTGGACTGCAGTACGAGCAGTACTTC
CDR3 protein: CASSFGLQYEQYF
V gene: TRBV6-5
clone size: few
J gene: TRBJ2-7
D gene: -

CDR3 DNA: TGTGCCAGCAGCTCAGAAACGGGAGCAGATACGCAGTATTTT
CDR3 protein: CASSSETGADTQYF
V gene: TRBV7-9
clone size: many
J gene: TRBJ2-3
D gene: -

CDR3 DNA: TGTGCCAGCAGCTTTACCGGGACAGGGCTCCACGAGCAGTACTTC
CDR3 protein: CASSFTGTGLHEQYF
V gene: TRBV7-2
clone size: few
J gene: TRBJ2-7
D gene: TRBD1

CDR3 DNA: TGTGCCAGCAGCGAAGGGGGGGCTAATAATGAAAAACTGTTTTTT
CDR3 protein: CASSEGGANNEKLFF
V gene: TRBV9
clone size: many
J gene: TRBJ1-4
D gene: -

CDR3 DNA: TGCGCCAGCGGCCAAGATCACGGGACCCCTCCGGCAGATACGCAGTATTTT
CDR3 protein: CASGQDHGTPPADTQYF
V gene: TRBV4-1
clone size: few
J gene: TRBJ2-3
D gene: -

CDR3 DNA: TGTGCCAGCAGCACGACAGTGAACACCGGGGAGCTGTTTTTT
CDR3 protein: CASSTTVNTGELFF
V gene: TRBV6-5
clone size: many
J gene: TRBJ2-2
D gene: -

CDR3 DNA: TGCAGCGTTGAAGATAAGTATGAGCAGTACTTC
CDR3 protein: CSVEDKYEQYF
V gene: TRBV29-1
clone size: many
J gene: TRBJ2-7
D gene: -

CDR3 DNA: TGCAGTGCTAAGACAGGGGACTCCTACGAGCAGTACTTC
CDR3 protein: CSAKTGDSYEQYF
V gene: TRBV20-1
clone size: -
J gene: TRBJ2-7
D gene: TRBD1

CDR3 DNA: TGTGCCAGCAGCCCCACAAGCAATCATCCCCAGCATTTT
CDR3 protein: CASSPTSNHPQHF
V gene: TRBV6-5
clone size: -
J gene: TRBJ1-5
D gene: -

CDR3 DNA: TGTGCCAGCAGCTCCAACGATAACAGTGATCTTGAGCAGTTCTTC
CDR3 protein: CASSSNDNSDLEQFF
V gene: TRBV7-9
clone size: many
J gene: TRBJ2-1
D gene: -

CDR3 DNA: TGCGCCAGCAGCTTGGGGATGGGGCAGAGCTCCTACGAGCAGTACTTC
CDR3 protein: CASSLGMGQSSYEQYF
V gene: TRBV5-1
clone size: many
J gene: TRBJ2-7
D gene: -

CDR3 DNA: TGCAGTGCTAGAGATATGGCAGCCGGCGTTCAGTATGAGCAGTTCTTC
CDR3 protein: CSARDMAAGVQYEQFF
V gene: TRBV20-1
clone size: many
J gene: TRBJ2-1
D gene: -

CDR3 DNA: TGTGCCAGCAGTTACGGTCTAGGGGATCAGCCCCAGCATTTT
CDR3 protein: CASSYGLGDQPQHF
V gene: TRBV6-5
clone size: many
J gene: TRBJ1-5
D gene: -